The 28 T cell receptor beta chains given below trace back to one sample, sequenced in a study of cytomegalovirus exposure and HLA in healthy donors. The PCR made use of 60 Vbeta and 13 Jbeta primers. Only in-frame clones appear in the TCRdb table, and some are missing; sequencing was by immunoSEQ multiplex PCR. The repertoire holds about 190,000 clones, roughly 80% seen once, with less than 4% in the top ten. Source material: PBMCs. These receptors all stem from a woman in her 30s in good health and CMV-seropositive.

The chain is built from TRBV5-6 and TRBJ2-5, with 9 bases lining up with TRBD2. The trim removed 6 bases at V and 5 bases at J, leaving 8 bases unmatched. Per germline, CDR1 SGHDT and CDR2 YYEEEE. The CDR3 is 14 amino acids. The CDR3 region has the DNA TGTGCCAGCATGCTAGCGGGGATCCCGGAGACCCAGTACTTC. Protein product: CASMLAGIPETQYF.

This clone has a single count. The chain employs TRBV11-3 and TRBJ2-7, with D perhaps TRBD1 (7 bases). CDR1 is SGHNT, CDR2 YENEEA, per germline. V dropped 5 bases and J dropped 4 bases, with 21 bases sitting between them. The CDR3 sequence is 16 residues long. CDR3 protein: CASSPGGRTGDYEQYF. As DNA, the CDR3 is TGTGCCAGCAGCCCCGGGGGACGGACAGGAGATTACGAGCAGTACTTC.

This clone was picked up one time. The rearrangement links TRBV19 to TRBJ2-1, with 12 bases matching TRBD2. Trimming removed 6 bases from V and 4 bases from J; junction bases left unmatched: 7. CDR1 and CDR2 from the germline V gene are LNHDA and SQIVND (reference sequence). The CDR3 consists of 16 residues. The CDR3 loop is CASSRGGLAGYNEQFF. CDR3 nucleotide sequence: TGTGCCAGTAGCCGAGGAGGACTAGCGGGGTACAATGAGCAGTTCTTC.

The chain combines TRBV28 with TRBJ2-5; a possible D gene is TRBD1 (6 bases). Germline loops: CDR1 MDHEN, CDR2 SYDVKM. Trimming took off 0 bases at V and 5 bases at J, with 19 bases between the two ends. This CDR3 contains 17 residues. CDR3 residues: CASSLWGQVAPQETQYF. DNA of the CDR3: TGTGCCAGCAGTTTATGGGGACAAGTAGCCCCCCAGGAGACCCAGTACTTC.

The chain joins TRBV27 to TRBJ2-7, with 11 bases lining up with TRBD2. Trimming cost V 6 bases and J 3 bases; bases outside gene matches: 7. Germline lookup yields CDR1 MNHEY and CDR2 SMNVEV (reference sequence). The CDR3 runs to 15 residues. Here the CDR3 DNA reads TGTGCCAGCAGCCAGACTAGCGGGACTCTCTACGAGCAGTACTTC. Translating gives CASSQTSGTLYEQYF.

The CDR3 region has the DNA TGTGCCAGAAGCAAATACAGGGCCATGAACACTGAAGCTTTCTTT. Residues: CARSKYRAMNTEAFF. The chain employs TRBV5-3 and TRBJ1-1, with D tentatively TRBD1 (6 bases). TRBV5-3 is labeled an ORF, and its function is uncertain. The V and J ends lost 4 bases and 0 bases respectively, with 13 bases between them. This CDR3 comprises 15 residues.

The V gene is TRBV23-1, the J gene TRBJ2-1, with TRBD1 matching 8 bases. TRBV23-1 belongs to the ORF category, with a function that is uncertain. This CDR3 is built from 17 residues. The V and J ends lost 4 bases and 0 bases, in that order; junction bases with no gene match: 8. The CDR3 protein is CASSLPPGQGSYNEQFF. The CDR3 DNA is TGCGCCAGCAGTCTCCCCCCCGGACAGGGCTCCTACAATGAGCAGTTCTTC.

The gene calls are TRBV2 and TRBJ2-6; D remains ambiguous. The V gene's germline CDR1 is SNHLY and CDR2 FYNNEI. The CDR3 consists of 16 residues. Trimming left V 1 base short and J 0 bases short, with 7 bases between. The CDR3 protein is CASSEGYSSGANVLTF. DNA for the CDR3: TGTGCCAGCAGTGAAGGCTACTCCTCTGGGGCCAACGTCCTGACTTTC.

In this sample, this clone turned up a few times. The chain is built from TRBV5-4 and TRBJ1-1, with 8 positions matching TRBD1. This CDR3 contains 14 residues. Germline V CDR1 and CDR2: SGHNT, YYREEE (reference sequence). The V segment lost 2 bases and the J segment 5 bases; nucleotides outside the gene matches: 5. For the CDR3, the DNA is TGTGCCAGCAGCTTCGGACAGGGTGCGACTGAAGCTTTCTTT. Residues: CASSFGQGATEAFF. The whole variable domain, remainder taken from reference TRBV5-4 and TRBJ1-1, is ETGVTQSPTHLIKTRGQQVTLRCSSQSGHNTVSWYQQALGQGPQFIFQYYREEENGRGNFPPRFSGLQFPNYSSELNVNALELDDSALYLCASSFGQGATEAFFGQGTRLTVV.

This clone has only one observation. The V call is TRBV25-1, the J call TRBJ1-2; D possibly corresponds to TRBD1 (6 bases). Germline lookup yields CDR1 MGHDK and CDR2 SYGVNS. V dropped 4 bases and J dropped 2 bases, with 17 bases sitting between them. CDR3 length: 16 residues. For the CDR3, the DNA is TGTGCCAGCAGTGGCACAGGGTTCGATGTAAACTATGGCTACACCTTC. Amino acid sequence: CASSGTGFDVNYGYTF.

The sample holds one count of this clone. The V and J genes are TRBV10-3 and TRBJ2-7; 8 nucleotides line up with TRBD1. J was trimmed by 5 bases and V by 8 bases; bases with no gene match: 8. This CDR3 is built from 13 residues. CDR1 is ENHRY and CDR2 is SYGVKD in the germline V gene. This chain's CDR3 is CAIRGGTGHEQYF. The DNA of the CDR3 is TGTGCCATCCGTGGCGGGACAGGCCACGAGCAGTACTTC.

The chain carries TRBV11-3 and TRBJ2-7; 10 bases align to TRBD1. The J segment lost 0 bases and the V segment lost 5 bases, leaving 4 bases of the junction unmatched. There are 15 residues in the CDR3. CDR1 and CDR2 from the germline V gene are SGHNT and YENEEA. CDR3 DNA: TGTGCCAGCAGCCAGGGACAGGGGACCTCCTACGAGCAGTACTTC. Protein sequence: CASSQGQGTSYEQYF.

The chain employs TRBV6-1 and TRBJ2-2, with 7 bases that match TRBD2. V shed 5 bases, J shed 7 bases, and the junction held 7 bases outside the gene matches. The CDR3 has 14 amino acids. Looked up from germline, CDR1 is MNHNS and CDR2 is SASEGT. For the CDR3, the DNA is TGTGCCAGCAGTTATAAGCGGGACCACGGGGAGCTGTTTTTT. This translates into CASSYKRDHGELFF.

The V and J genes are TRBV15 and TRBJ2-1; no reliable D call. The germline gives CDR1 LNHNV, CDR2 YYDKDF (reference sequence). This CDR3 has 15 amino acids. Trimming cost V 3 bases and J 0 bases, with 9 bases left between them. The CDR3 reads CATSSQRNSYNEQFF. For the CDR3, the DNA is TGTGCCACCAGCAGTCAGCGAAACTCCTACAATGAGCAGTTCTTC.

This rearrangement joins TRBV27 to TRBJ2-7, with D maybe TRBD2 (5 bases). Trimming took off 2 bases at V and 4 bases at J, with 9 bases between the two ends. The CDR3 is 13 residues long. Germline CDR1 is MNHEY and CDR2 is SMNVEV (reference sequence). CDR3 DNA sequence: TGTGCCAGCAGTTTAATAGGGAGTTACGAGCAGTACTTC. Translation gives CASSLIGSYEQYF.

The count of this clone is one. The chain has TRBV6-1 and TRBJ2-3, with D possibly being TRBD1 (6 bases). CDR1 and CDR2 from the germline V gene are MNHNS and SASEGT. V lost 5 bases and J 2 bases, leaving 11 bases between the germline ends. The CDR3 covers 14 residues. In nucleotides, the CDR3 is TGTGCCAGCAGTTTCGGACAGTACACAGATACGCAGTATTTT. Its translation: CASSFGQYTDTQYF.

This rearrangement joins TRBV5-1 to TRBJ2-5; weak D call: TRBD1 (6 bases). The V end lost 6 bases, the J end lost 1 base, and 16 bases lay between the germline ends. The CDR3 extends over 15 amino acids. Germline loops: CDR1 SGHRS, CDR2 YFSETQ. The CDR3 region is CASKNRDTLQETQYF. CDR3 sequence (DNA): TGCGCCAGCAAAAACCGGGACACCCTCCAAGAGACCCAGTACTTC.

This clone was counted a few times. V is TRBV15 and J is TRBJ2-1; the D gene is possibly TRBD1 (5 bases). Trimming stripped 2 bases from V and 7 bases from J, with 12 bases between. CDR3 size: 14 residues. Germline lookup yields CDR1 LNHNV and CDR2 YYDKDF (reference sequence). CDR3 sequence reads: CATSRFQGPNEQFF. The CDR3 DNA is TGTGCCACCAGCAGATTTCAGGGTCCGAATGAGCAGTTCTTC.

This chain joins TRBV7-9 and TRBJ1-2; D gene unclear. CDR3 size: 14 residues. Germline V gene lookup returns CDR1 SEHNR and CDR2 FQNEAQ (reference sequence). Between the trimmed V and J ends, which lost 5 bases and 3 bases, there was a span of 13 bases. CDR3 nucleotide sequence: TGTGCCAGCAGCCCCGGACTGGACCACTATGGCTACACCTTC. It translates to CASSPGLDHYGYTF.

The chain is built from TRBV27 and TRBJ1-2; tentatively, D is TRBD1 (6 bases). Germline CDR1 MNHEY, CDR2 SMNVEV (reference sequence). V dropped 10 bases and J dropped 2 bases, with 14 bases sitting between them. The CDR3 is 13 amino acids. This CDR3 reads CATSPQGNYGYTF. The CDR3 DNA reads TGTGCCACGTCACCCCAGGGGAACTATGGCTACACCTTC.

This chain connects TRBV11-2 to TRBJ2-2; 10 bases match TRBD2. Germline V gives CDR1 SGHAT, CDR2 FQNNGV. The CDR3 length is 16 residues. Trimming took 2 bases from V and 3 from J; bases not matched to a gene: 3. The CDR3 spells CASSLTSGKDTGELFF. The CDR3 coding sequence is TGTGCCAGCAGCTTAACTAGCGGGAAGGACACCGGGGAGCTGTTTTTT.

The rearrangement joins TRBV5-1 to TRBJ1-1, with 7 bases matching TRBD1. The CDR3 length is 15 residues. V was pared by 0 bases and J by 0 bases, with 2 bases of the junction left unmatched. Germline CDR1 is SGHRS and CDR2 is YFSETQ. This chain's CDR3 is CASSLGQGLNTEAFF. The CDR3 DNA follows: TGCGCCAGCAGCTTGGGACAGGGTTTGAACACTGAAGCTTTCTTT.

This clone was detected only a few times. The chain links TRBV27 to TRBJ1-1; the D is unclear. Germline V gives CDR1 MNHEY, CDR2 SMNVEV (reference sequence). V lost 4 bases, J lost 0 bases, and 6 bases lay in between. The CDR3 length is 13 residues. For the CDR3, the DNA is TGTGCCAGCAGTTCCACGGTGAACACTGAAGCTTTCTTT. Translation: CASSSTVNTEAFF.

Here the CDR3 reads CASSLGTSDRENEQFF. CDR3 bases: TGCGCCAGCAGCTTGGGCACTAGCGATAGGGAAAATGAGCAGTTCTTC. This sequence joins TRBV5-1 and TRBJ2-1, with TRBD2 identical over 7 bases. CDR3 size: 16 residues. J was trimmed by 7 bases and V by 0 bases; bases with no gene match: 10. Germline V CDR1 and CDR2: SGHRS, YFSETQ.

This chain links TRBV19 with TRBJ2-7, with D possibly being TRBD2 (6 bases). The CDR3 consists of 17 residues. V was cut by 1 base and J by 0 bases, with 16 bases left in between. Germline CDR1 LNHDA, CDR2 SQIVND (reference sequence). The CDR3 sequence: CASSIGYSGRGSYEQYF. CDR3 bases: TGTGCCAGTAGTATAGGCTACTCGGGGCGGGGCTCCTACGAGCAGTACTTC.

This chain connects TRBV6-5 to TRBJ2-3, with 7 bases identical to TRBD2. CDR1 and CDR2 from the germline V gene are MNHEY and SVGAGI. The CDR3 loop spans 16 amino acids. Trimming removed 4 bases from V and 0 bases from J; junction bases left unmatched: 7. CDR3 coding DNA: TGTGCCAGCAGTTCCGTTAGCGGGCTAAGCACAGATACGCAGTATTTT. Its protein is CASSSVSGLSTDTQYF.

V is TRBV6-1 and J is TRBJ1-4, with D maybe TRBD1 (5 bases). V was shortened by 2 bases and J by 2 bases, with 9 bases between the two germline ends. Germline loops: CDR1 MNHNS, CDR2 SASEGT. This CDR3 spans 15 amino acids. The CDR3 nucleotides read TGTGCCAGCAGTGAACGGGGGTGGACTAATGAAAAACTGTTTTTT. The encoded protein is CASSERGWTNEKLFF.

This chain links TRBV19 with TRBJ1-6; TRBD1 aligns across 11 bases. The CDR3 covers 15 residues. J lost 9 bases, V lost 4 bases, and 5 bases had no gene match. Germline V gives CDR1 LNHDA, CDR2 SQIVND (reference sequence). The CDR3 spells CASSRGQGAASPLHF. The DNA for the CDR3 is TGTGCCAGTAGTAGAGGACAGGGGGCGGCTTCACCCCTCCACTTT.